Described below is a single T cell receptor (beta chain) sequence and its context. The assay was immunoSEQ multiplex PCR, and TCRdb's table has in-frame clones only and misses some. This sample has over 8,000 clones, with 60% to 70% found just once. This record comes from a study of ipilimumab plus nivolumab after autologous stem cell transplantation. Starting 14 to 28 days after autologous transplant, ipilimumab 1 mg/kg was given. The sample here was PBMCs, taken in a trial of ipilimumab plus nivolumab as post-transplant consolidation. The sequence was obtained from a female donor with multiple myeloma.

This CDR3 is CASRPMLLQETQYF. CDR3 DNA sequence: TGCGCCAGCAGGCCTATGCTCCTACAAGAGACCCAGTACTTC. The chain combines TRBV5-1 with TRBJ2-5; D remains unclear. The CDR3 length is 14 residues. The germline V gene has CDR1 SGHRS and CDR2 YFSETQ. V lost 5 bases to trimming and J lost 2 bases, with 13 bases between them.